Given below is one T cell receptor beta chain in context. This sample is part of a study of blood T cell repertoires in COVID-19. Study overall: There were acute and convalescent COVID-19 samples, and they came from the United States, Italy and Spain. The analysed material was cDNA or gDNA that came from T cells, B-cell-depleted T cells, or PBMCs.

The CDR3 is 15 amino acids. Looked up from germline, CDR1 is SGHVS and CDR2 is FQNEAQ. With V trimmed by 1 base and J by 4 bases, 3 bases remained unmatched. Source study methods: Amplification with reference gene primers provided the estimates of nucleated cell counts. Some clones are missing from TCRdb's copy, which holds only in-frame ones; the method was immunoSEQ multiplex PCR. D and trimming come from the DNA, and the V and J calls and clone size come from that table. The data contain around 40,000 clones, about 82% of them singletons. Sequencing input: peripheral blood. The sequence was collected from an elderly man with active or convalescent COVID-19. The chain uses TRBV7-8 and TRBJ2-7, with 11 bases fitting TRBD1. In DNA, the CDR3 is TGTGCCAGCAGCTTAGGTGGGACAGGGGGATACGAGCAGTACTTC. Translating gives CASSLGGTGGYEQYF.